This TCR beta chain was captured by sequencing in a study of T-cell reconstitution after alpha-beta-depleted transplantation in children. Study-level findings and limits: The origin of alpha-beta T cells about two months after transplant was reportedly several hundred expanded graft clones. Hyperexpanded clones declined; after one year, newly produced T cells mostly supplied diversity. Recipient T cells and thymic progenitors that survived were the source of the high TCRbeta diversity seen at day 60 in some patients.

This CDR3 is built from 14 residues. Germline-derived CDR1 and CDR2 are SGHTA and FQGTGA. The trim removed 6 bases at V and 4 bases at J, leaving 7 bases unmatched. As for this clonotype: Antigen: not known.

This sample's TCRbeta library carried unique molecular identifier barcodes. TCRdb reprocessed the PCR reads with MiXCR, giving one entry per CDR3 protein. The data show approximately 240,000 distinct CDR3 sequences, roughly 11% seen once. The chain has TRBV7-3 and TRBJ1-2; 8 bases are shared with TRBD1. The input for sequencing was PBMCs, taken before TCRalphabeta/CD19-depleted stem cell transplant. This receptor was obtained from a child younger than two with acute myeloid leukemia, due to receive a stem cell transplant. The CDR3 region is CASSPGQDFYGYTF. CDR3 DNA: TGTGCCAGCAGTCCGGGACAGGACTTCTATGGCTACACCTTC.